The source of this T cell receptor (beta chain) is a study of cytomegalovirus exposure and HLA in healthy donors (TCRdb year 2017). Background for the entire study: An earlier analysis of several hundred of the donors reported about 250 Gb of sequence data and approximately 110 million unique TCR beta sequences from about 200 million T cells. A handful of DR-DQ haplotypes were handled as single units for association and clustering because linkage in the cohort was strong. An earlier analysis of nearly 600 of the donors applied high-throughput TCR beta sequencing to assess whether each TCR beta V gene segment acted as functional or pseudogenic. Among the roughly 390 genotyped donors, approximately 81% belonged to the genetic ancestry cluster associated with self-reported Caucasian donors. Rather than drawing on any new phenotypic data, the later analysis identified candidate immune exposures from TCR beta sequences and the way those sequences occurred across donors. Both class I and class II loci were covered by HLA typing, at four-digit resolution. Every repertoire in the discovery cohort had been generated on one and the same sequencing platform. To predict cytomegalovirus infection status, the study brought together high-throughput TCR immunosequencing, statistical association of individual TCRs with disease status, and machine learning. Alongside the repertoire data, information on donor age, sex, ethnicity and CMV serostatus was compiled. The study was designed to test whether signatures of past pathogen exposure could be identified by cataloging public T cell receptors. A later analysis re-examined previously published TCR beta repertoires from just over 650 donors and added high-resolution HLA genotyping to investigate patterns of TCR occurrence. Genome-wide SNP genotypes for about three fifths of the 666 donors were used in a later genetic analysis, which treated that subset as a discovery cohort. On average, about 200,000 unique TCR beta nucleotide sequences were sequenced per donor among 398 genotyped donors of the cohort, with 15% to 20% of those sequences being non-productive. The number of typed donors differed by locus: about 620-640 for A, B, C, DRB1 and DQB1; 500 to 550 for DQA1; some 590 for DPA1; and around 470 for DPB1. The study profiled the T cell repertoires of under 700 subjects by immunosequencing and related them to cytomegalovirus serostatus. Besides the first cohort of around 700 subjects, a separate validation cohort made up of about 120 different subjects was used. An early release covering 500 to 750 HLA-typed donors comprised about 320 gigabases of sequencing data and tens of millions of unique TCR sequences. What the authors observed across the whole study: A further reported finding was that TCR beta sequences accurately predicted the HLA-A and HLA-B alleles for most subjects in the first cohort. Roughly uniform sequencing depth across donors was assumed in presence/absence analyses, although this assumption may not hold. Most CMV-associated TCR beta chains appeared to be HLA-restricted in a later analysis, and the HLA associations seemed to be driven largely by CMV exposure. The study listed 150 to 200 TCR beta chains as associated with cytomegalovirus. Because HLA typing was missing for some donors at each locus, association tests included only the typed subset. A later genetic analysis reported fewer N-insertions in productive TCRs among donors in an Asian-associated ancestry cluster than the approximately 670-donor mean. A later analysis found that HLA-associated TCR beta chains were more clonally expanded and had lower generation probabilities than equally common non-associated chains. In vitro tests confirmed that a few of the cytomegalovirus-associated TCR beta chains recognize cytomegalovirus antigens. Most TCR sequences were observed very rarely across donors, whereas some public TCRs were present in many individuals. The cohort was sequenced for TCR beta chains only, and without alpha or paired-chain data the features that could be detected were limited. The sequencing pipeline was judged likely to have produced a cluster of highly shared sequence variants as a technical artifact. Some IMGT-functional V segments, including TRBV6-2 and TRBV6-3, could not be told apart with the 87-base-pair reads, so those segments were excluded. In a later genetic analysis, a missense DCLRE1C variant was associated with V-gene and J-gene trimming of TCR beta chains, and the association was replicated in an independent cohort. Several of the top co-occurrence clusters appeared to be linked to parvovirus B19, influenza, CMV and Epstein-Barr virus, according to a later analysis. When HLA alleles, especially DR and DQ, strongly co-occurred, attributing TCR associations to individual alleles was difficult. In both the original and validation cohorts, the classifier was reported to diagnose cytomegalovirus status with high specificity and sensitivity. In an earlier analysis of 500 to 650 of the donors, most TCR beta V segments appeared in productive rearrangements about 87% or about 30% of the time, broadly matching IMGT annotations. CMV serostatus was the only immune exposure information available for the cohort. It was suggested by the authors that the approach could potentially be generalized to other disease states and immunological phenotypes. According to a later analysis, TCR association rates differed among HLA loci, with DRB1 alleles showing the most associated TCRs and HLA-C alleles showing the fewest. Correlated functional status among segregating V segments might reflect linkage disequilibrium, but an unknown experimental factor could not be ruled out. In a later analysis, around 17,000 TCR beta sequences were associated with specific HLA alleles at a false discovery rate of 0.05. Roughly 15 rarely observed V segments, including chromosome 9 orphons, were excluded from the earlier analysis of about 610 of the donors because counts were too low.

This clone was detected a few times. The antigen it binds to is not known. Per-base qualities were not stored, and no clone one base away is much larger. In total, 600 or so healthy bone marrow donors made up the cohort. All cohort members were sampled while nominally healthy, although unrecorded immune exposures were likely present. The donor tested CMV seropositive, placing the donor among the 290 or so seropositive members of the cohort. Every donor gave a peripheral blood sample, and the peripheral blood mononuclear cells from that sample were used for TCR beta sequencing. Genomic DNA extraction from the blood cell samples was performed with the Qiagen DNeasy Blood Extraction Kit. Libraries came from the immunoSEQ multiplex PCR assay. For the multiplex PCR, a mixture combining 60 forward primers for TCR Vbeta segments and 13 reverse primers for TCR Jbeta segments was used. The CDR3 region of rearranged TCR beta genes was amplified from genomic DNA by a multiplex PCR assay. The amplified TCR beta libraries were sequenced on the Illumina HiSeq System as 87-base-pair reads. As for how the authors treated the data: Across the 670 or so repertoires, a later analysis counted 80 million or so unique TCR beta chains, roughly 11 million of which were shared by at least two donors. Raw reads were error-corrected and collapsed into unique sequences with a nearest-neighbor algorithm that merged closely related sequences to remove PCR and sequencing errors. Alignment of CDR3 sequences to IMGT reference sequences was used to assign V, D and J gene segments. Each retained sequence needed at least a six-nucleotide match to both a V gene segment and a J gene segment. A rearrangement was called productive if the CDR3 had no stop codons and remained in frame with V and J, and every other rearrangement was called non-productive. CDR3 was defined by IMGT convention, running from the second conserved V-encoded cysteine to the conserved J-encoded phenylalanine. In an earlier analysis of more than 550 of the donors, sequences lacking an unambiguous match to a single V gene segment were excluded. In an earlier analysis of 500 to 750 of the donors, V segments were called functional above 56.7% productive rearrangements and were called segregating when the between-donor standard deviation exceeded 5%. A statistical classification framework was developed to diagnose cytomegalovirus status using the catalog of TCR beta chain sequences. In a later analysis, V and J genes were assigned by comparing TCR nucleotide sequences against IMGT/GENE-DB human TR gene sequences. Using the TCRdist pipeline, a later analysis assigned CDR3 sequences along with most-parsimonious VDJ recombination scenarios. A later analysis defined each TCR beta chain by its CDR3 amino acid sequence plus V-gene family, and excluded reads lacking a unique V-gene family. To address suspected cross-contamination and a sequencing artifact, a later analysis removed around 600 highly shared, low-generation-probability nucleotide sequences. In a later analysis, a clonal expansion index was calculated for each public chain from normalized within-repertoire ranks of inferred template counts. Generation probabilities in a later analysis came from a VDJ recombination model fitted to out-of-frame rearrangements, and those results were checked against IGoR. In a later analysis, hypergeometric tests were used to score TCR-TCR, TCR-HLA and TCR-CMV co-occurrence, with a repertoire-size bias correction applied to TCR pairs. To estimate false discovery rates, a later analysis permuted the HLA or CMV assignments 20 times. A later analysis grouped co-occurring TCRs with DBSCAN, adding TCRdist sequence similarity when clustering within HLA-allele-positive subsets. Repertoires with fewer than 30,000 or more than 120,000 public chains, plus five repertoires with anomalous nucleotide sharing, were excluded from co-occurrence clustering. Held by TCRdb, this immuneACCESS table contains in-frame sequences only and omits some clones. Under half of the omission traces to an unresolved V gene where checked; the cause of the rest is unknown. For V, J and clone size, that table is used; D and trimming come from the DNA. The sample table records roughly 190,000 clones; 77% of these occur just once. In total, the top ten clones hold 2.1% of the sample.

The junction carries 14 bases between V and J, which are trimmed by 5 bases and 0 bases respectively. The CDR3 holds 15 amino acids from the cysteine to the phenylalanine. Just the 45-base CDR3 DNA is kept, in frame starting at base 1. The germline V gene provides CDR1 SGHAT and CDR2 FQNNGV. The clonotype comes from a woman younger than 45 in good health and CMV-seropositive. The material sequenced was PBMCs. This receptor chain uses TRBV11-2 and TRBJ2-7, and perhaps TRBD2 as D gene, on 5 matching bases. The nucleotides read TGTGCCAGCAGCCCCATAAGGAGGTCCTCCTACGAGCAGTACTTC. It translates to CASSPIRRSSYEQYF.